The following is a T cell receptor beta chain sequence with its context. Its antigen is as yet unknown. The data are from a study of regulatory T cells in long-lasting Graves disease. General study results and limits: Those with persistent Graves' had less TCR diversity than newly diagnosed patients.

Arm-PCR of CDR3 regions with iRepertoire HTBI primers generated TCR beta libraries. TCRdb recomputed calls from the multiplex PCR reads with MiXCR, one row per CDR3 protein. In the table there are about 450,000 distinct CDR3 sequences, about 15% of which are singletons. CDR1 and CDR2 from the germline V gene are LGHDT and YNNKEL (reference sequence). Between the trimmed V and J ends, which lost 3 bases and 4 bases, there was a span of 12 bases. The CDR3 loop spans 14 amino acids. Sample time point: newly diagnosed GD, antithyroid drugs for less than 3 months. PBMCs were the source of the RNA used for TCR sequencing. Blood from the periphery, around 10 milliliters in all, was drawn into EDTA tubes. The data were also submitted as part of a second study, on T cells in Graves' hyperthyroidism and ophthalmopathy. From that second work: The hyperthyroidism patients had all been newly diagnosed, and their disease duration was under 2 months. Their ages ranged from 18 to 65 years. RT-PCR in the first round (using the HTBI primer set) targeted the TCR CDR3.

The chain recombines TRBV3-1 with TRBJ1-1, with a tentative D call TRBD1 (5 bases). This specimen was peripheral blood mononuclear cells (PBMCs), taken at new diagnosis, from a patient treated with antithyroid drugs. The sequence derives from a woman aged 45-65 years with Graves disease. CDR3 sequence reads: CASSQGLPGTEAFF. In DNA, the CDR3 is TGTGCCAGCAGCCAGGGACTGCCTGGCACTGAAGCTTTCTTT.